This T cell receptor (beta chain) was identified in a study of PD-L1 blockade in urothelial cancer. About the research overall: The year 2014 saw patients start atezolizumab, 1,200 mg intravenously every 3 weeks. Samples came from 3 weeks, at the second dose, and 6 weeks into treatment. T cells were recovered from blood samples at a median of approximately 150,000.

Germline CDR1 SGHVS, CDR2 FNYEAQ. V was shortened by 5 bases and J by 0 bases, with 17 bases between the two germline ends. The CDR3 loop spans 17 amino acids. Produced via immunoSEQ multiplex PCR; TCRdb's table is partial and in-frame only. This sample has over 65,000 clones, with roughly 80% found just once. Disease in patients was locally advanced or metastatic urothelial carcinoma. Sequences were derived from PBMCs, sampled around atezolizumab (anti-PD-L1) treatment. The chain combines TRBV7-6 with TRBJ2-1; tentative D call: TRBD2 (6 bases). The clonotype originates from a man between 70 and 80 years old with urothelial cancer. CDR3 loop: CASSPELAATSYNEQFF. The CDR3 DNA reads TGTGCCAGCAGCCCCGAGTTAGCGGCCACCTCCTACAATGAGCAGTTCTTC.